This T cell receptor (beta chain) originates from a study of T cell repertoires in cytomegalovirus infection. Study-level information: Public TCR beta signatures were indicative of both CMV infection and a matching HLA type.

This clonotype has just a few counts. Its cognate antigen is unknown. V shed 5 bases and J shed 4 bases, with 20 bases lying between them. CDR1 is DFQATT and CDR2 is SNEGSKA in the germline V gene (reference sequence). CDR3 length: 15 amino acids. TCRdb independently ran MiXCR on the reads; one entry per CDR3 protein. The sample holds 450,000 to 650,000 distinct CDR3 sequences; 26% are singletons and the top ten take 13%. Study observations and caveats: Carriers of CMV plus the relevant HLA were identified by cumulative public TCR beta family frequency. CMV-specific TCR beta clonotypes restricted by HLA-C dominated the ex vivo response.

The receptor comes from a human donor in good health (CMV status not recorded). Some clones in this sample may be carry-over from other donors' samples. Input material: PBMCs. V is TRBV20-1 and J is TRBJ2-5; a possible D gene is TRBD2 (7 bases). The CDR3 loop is CSAGAPRGQGETQYF. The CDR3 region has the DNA TGCAGTGCTGGGGCGCCGCGGGGGCAGGGAGAGACCCAGTACTTC.